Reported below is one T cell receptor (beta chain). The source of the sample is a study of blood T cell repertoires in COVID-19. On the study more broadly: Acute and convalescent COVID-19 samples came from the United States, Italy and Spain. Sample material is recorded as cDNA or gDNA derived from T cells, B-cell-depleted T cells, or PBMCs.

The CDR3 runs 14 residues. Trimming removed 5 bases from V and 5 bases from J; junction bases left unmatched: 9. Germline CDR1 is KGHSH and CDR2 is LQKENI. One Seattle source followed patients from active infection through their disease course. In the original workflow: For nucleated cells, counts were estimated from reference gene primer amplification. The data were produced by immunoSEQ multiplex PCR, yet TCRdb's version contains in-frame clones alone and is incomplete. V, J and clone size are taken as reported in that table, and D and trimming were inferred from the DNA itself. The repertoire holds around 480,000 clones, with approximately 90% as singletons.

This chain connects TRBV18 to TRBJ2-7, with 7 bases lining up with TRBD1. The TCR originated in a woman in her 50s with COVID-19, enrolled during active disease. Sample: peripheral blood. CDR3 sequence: CASSSSDRSNEQYF. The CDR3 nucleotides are TGTGCCAGCTCATCCTCGGACAGGTCTAACGAGCAGTACTTC.